This TCR beta chain was recovered during a study of a mutant IDH1 vaccine in newly diagnosed glioma. Whole-study context: Week 35 was assigned to visit V12, and week 47 was assigned to visit V13.

Time point meaning: week 47, end of study. Each dose of the vaccine consisted of 300 ug of mutant IDH1 20-mer peptide, with topical imiquimod. Patients underwent eight vaccinations, which took place in weeks 1, 3, 5, 7, 11, 15, 19 and 23. The donor cohort comprised cases of new WHO grade 3 or 4 IDH1-mutant, ATRX-lost astrocytoma. The repertoire was sequenced with immunoSEQ multiplex PCR; TCRdb's copy has only in-frame clones and lacks some. Of under 30,000 clones in the sample, 84% are singletons; the top ten hold approximately 2.6%. This CDR3 has 13 amino acids. The V gene lost 4 bases and the J gene lost 3 bases, with 11 bases spanning the gap. Germline V lookup: CDR1 SGDLS, CDR2 YYNGEE. For this clone: What it binds is not known.

Findings and limits, study-wide: Immune responses induced by vaccination arose in approximately 93% of the patients.

The chain combines TRBV9 with TRBJ2-7, with D possibly being TRBD1 (5 bases). The source of this sequence is a man between 40 and 49 years old with glioma. The source material was PBMCs, sampled from a glioma patient whose treatment included an IDH1 peptide vaccine. The CDR3 loop is CASSPPDSYEQYF. The CDR3 DNA sequence: TGTGCCAGCAGCCCTCCCGACAGCTACGAGCAGTACTTC.